A selection of T cell receptor beta chains follows, all from one sample in a study of T cells in Graves' hyperthyroidism and ophthalmopathy. MiXCR, run by TCRdb on the multiplex PCR reads, gives a single entry per CDR3 protein. Of a few hundred thousand distinct CDR3 sequences in the sample, more than 15% were seen once. The sample consisted of blood. These receptors all stem from a woman younger than 45 with Graves' hyperthyroidism. Each CDR3 is given with its conserved first and last residue. The D gene is left open where the match is weak. Size values are once, few and many counts, or a class for expanded clones, and some rows have none.

d_gene	j_gene	v_gene	abundance	CDR3nt	CDR3aa
NA	TRBJ2-7	TRBV7-9	few	TGTGCCAGCAGCGACAGCTCGGATGAATACGAGCAGTACTTC	CASSDSSDEYEQYF
NA	TRBJ2-1	TRBV6-1	many	TGTGCCAGCAGAATAATACCGGGACGCGATATCAATGAGCAGTTCTTC	CASRIIPGRDINEQFF
TRBD1	TRBJ1-1	TRBV6-5	many	TGTGCCAGCAGTGTTAGCCGGGACAGGAACACTGAAGCTTTCTTT	CASSVSRDRNTEAFF
NA	TRBJ1-5	TRBV11-2	many	TGTGCCAGCAGCTTAAGGGGAGACAATCAGCCCCAGCATTTT	CASSLRGDNQPQHF
NA	TRBJ2-7	TRBV20-1	many	TGCAGTGCTCCTGACAGGCCTTCCTACGAGCAGTACTTC	CSAPDRPSYEQYF
TRBD2	TRBJ2-1	TRBV2	many	TGTGCCAGCAGTGGACTAGCGGGAGACCACAATGAGCAGTTCTTC	CASSGLAGDHNEQFF
NA	TRBJ2-7	TRBV7-2	many	TGTGCCAGCAGCTCCGGGAATACTGACGGCTACGAGCAGTACTTC	CASSSGNTDGYEQYF
TRBD2	TRBJ2-3	TRBV7-3	many	TGTGCCAGCAGTATCGGACTAGCGGGAGTCGATACGCAGTATTTT	CASSIGLAGVDTQYF
NA	TRBJ2-7	TRBV10-1	NA	TGCGCCAGCAGTGAGCTGGGACATTTCAACGAGCAGTACTTC	CASSELGHFNEQYF
TRBD1	TRBJ2-7	TRBV15	many	TGTGCCACCAGCAGAGGGGTCCCGGGACAGGGAGGGGAGCAGTACTTC	CATSRGVPGQGGEQYF
NA	TRBJ2-3	TRBV2	many	TGTGCCAGCAGAAACACAGATACGCAGTATTTT	CASRNTDTQYF
NA	TRBJ2-6	TRBV27	NA	TGTGCCAGCAGTACCATCGGGTATGGGGCCAACGTCCTGACTTTC	CASSTIGYGANVLTF
TRBD2	TRBJ2-5	TRBV7-7	NA	TGTGCCAGCAGCCCACGCCTAGCGGGGTCTCAAGAGACCCAGTACTTC	CASSPRLAGSQETQYF
NA	TRBJ2-1	TRBV10-1	NA	TGCGCCAGCAGCGAGTGGTCCCCCGCCCTATACAATGAGCAGTTCTTC	CASSEWSPALYNEQFF
TRBD2	TRBJ2-1	TRBV20-1	few	TGCAGTGCTATTAAGCGGGGATTCTCCTACAATGAGCAGTTCTTC	CSAIKRGFSYNEQFF
TRBD1	TRBJ2-1	TRBV3-1	NA	TGTGCCAGCAGCCACAGGGACAGGGTCAATGAGCAGTTCTTC	CASSHRDRVNEQFF
TRBD2	TRBJ2-1	TRBV9	NA	TGTGCCAGCAGCGTCCTTAGCGGGAGCGCCTACAATGAGCAGTTCTTC	CASSVLSGSAYNEQFF
TRBD1	TRBJ2-3	TRBV12-3/TRBV12-4	many	TGTGCCAGCAGTCGACCCGACAGGGGTCCCCCAGATACGCAGTATTTT	CASSRPDRGPPDTQYF
NA	TRBJ1-2	TRBV30	many	TGTGCCTGGAGAAGTAGACAGAGGGTTGGCTACACCTTC	CAWRSRQRVGYTF
TRBD1	TRBJ2-6	TRBV7-2	few	TGTGCCAGCAGTTTGGATACAGGGGTGGGGGCCAACGTCCTGACTTTC	CASSLDTGVGANVLTF
NA	TRBJ2-1	TRBV14	many	TGTGCCAGCAGCCATGACCGGGAGAGTGGTTACAATGAGCAGTTCTTC	CASSHDRESGYNEQFF
NA	TRBJ2-2	TRBV18	NA	TGTGCCAGCTCACCACAGGGTATACCGAACACCGGGGAGCTGTTTTTT	CASSPQGIPNTGELFF